The subject of this entry is one T cell receptor beta chain. Different DNA sequences within this sample yield the same CDR3. This entry comes from a study of blood T cell repertoires in COVID-19. The overall study: Donors in the United States, Italy and Spain gave samples during acute or convalescent COVID-19. Sample material is recorded as cDNA or gDNA derived from T cells, B-cell-depleted T cells, or PBMCs.

Seattle-derived patients entered the study during active infection and were followed longitudinally. Assay used: immunoSEQ multiplex PCR; TCRdb lists only in-frame clones, some missing. The sample has a few hundred thousand clones, about 81% seen once; the top ten hold around 8%. The germline V gene encodes CDR1 SGDLS and CDR2 YYNGEE. The CDR3 extends over 15 amino acids. V was pared by 0 bases and J by 5 bases, with 6 bases of the junction left unmatched. The clonotype was recovered from a woman of 80 years or more with COVID-19, enrolled during active disease. Sequencing was done on a sample of peripheral blood. V usage is TRBV9 and J usage is TRBJ2-5; 8 nucleotides align to TRBD2. The CDR3: CASSVGLAGVETQYF. DNA of the CDR3: TGTGCCAGCAGCGTAGGTCTAGCGGGTGTCGAGACCCAGTACTTC. Full variable domain (outside the CDR3, taken from reference TRBV9 and TRBJ2-5): DSGVTQTPKHLITATGQRVTLRCSPRSGDLSVYWYQQSLDQGLQFLIQYYNGEERAKGNILERFSAQQFPDLHSELNLSSLELGDSALYFCASSVGLAGVETQYFGPGTRLLVL.